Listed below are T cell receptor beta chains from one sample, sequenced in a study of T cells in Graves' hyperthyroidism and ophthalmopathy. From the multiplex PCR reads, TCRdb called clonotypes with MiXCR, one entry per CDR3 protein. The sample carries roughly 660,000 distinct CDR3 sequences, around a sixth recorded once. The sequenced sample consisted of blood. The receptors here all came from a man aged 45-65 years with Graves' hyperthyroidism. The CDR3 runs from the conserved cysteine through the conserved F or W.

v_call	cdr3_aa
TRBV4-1	CASSQDWPAQETQYF
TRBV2	CASSQTGWSQPQHF
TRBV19	CASSILQGNTGELFF
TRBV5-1	CASSLAGSGTEAFF
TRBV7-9	CASSLVGLAGAKYEQYF
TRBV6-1	CASNLDGLTEAFF
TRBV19	CASKTTAGTLSEQYF
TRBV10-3	CAISGLAGGEQFF
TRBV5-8	CASSFRVVGSGELFF
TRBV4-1	CASSQGHGAYEQYF
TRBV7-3	CASSFAGPTGELFF
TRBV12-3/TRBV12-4	CASLSTTGTGFHEQYF
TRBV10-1	CASSETTSRGVDEQFF
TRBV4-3	CASSPRGGGGYTF
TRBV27	CASSRTSGIHEQYF
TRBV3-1	CASISGTYEQYF
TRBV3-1	CASSNRPGSGGYTF
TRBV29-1	CSVDRGLDTQYF
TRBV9	CASSAGLAAFTDTQYF
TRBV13	CASSFVTSGTYEQYF
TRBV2	CASILAREGSDNKQFF
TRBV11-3	CASSLAPPGNTEAFF
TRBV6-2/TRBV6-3	CASTKLAGDEQYF
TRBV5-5	CASSLGTEGEQFF
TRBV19	CASSVSREPGYLSSYNEQFF
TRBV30	CSGGRNNEQLF
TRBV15	CATSSRQGANTEAFF
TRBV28	CASSSRGTSGELFF
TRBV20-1	CSALYRGGETQYF
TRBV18	CASSPPRGLVRRGTEAFF
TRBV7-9	CASSLGVSGSPQETQYF
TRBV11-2	CASSQMRGRRYEQYF
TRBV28	CASSPRTSGSLGGDTQYF
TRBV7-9	CASSLQGSGQPQHF
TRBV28	CASSLFERRTEAFF
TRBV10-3	CAISESRTASYEQYF
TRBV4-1	CASSQETGGHTEAFF
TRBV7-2	CASSTLGQGTGELFF